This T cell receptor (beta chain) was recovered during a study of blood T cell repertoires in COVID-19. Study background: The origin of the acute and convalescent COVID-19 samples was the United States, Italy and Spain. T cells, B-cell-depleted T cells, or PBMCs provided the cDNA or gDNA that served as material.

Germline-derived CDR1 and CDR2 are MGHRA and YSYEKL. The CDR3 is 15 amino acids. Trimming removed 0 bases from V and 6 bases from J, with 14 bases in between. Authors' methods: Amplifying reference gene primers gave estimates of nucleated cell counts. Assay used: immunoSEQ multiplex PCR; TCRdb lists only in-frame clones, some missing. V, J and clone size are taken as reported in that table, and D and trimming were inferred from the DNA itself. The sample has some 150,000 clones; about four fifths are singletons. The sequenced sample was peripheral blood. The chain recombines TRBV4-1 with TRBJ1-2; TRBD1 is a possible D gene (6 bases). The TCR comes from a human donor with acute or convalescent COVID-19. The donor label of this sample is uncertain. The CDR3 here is CASSQDRTQGHGYTF. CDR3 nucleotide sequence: TGCGCCAGCAGCCAAGACCGTACGCAGGGGCATGGCTACACCTTC.